This entry lists 14 T cell receptor beta chains sequenced from one sample in a study of blood T cell repertoires in COVID-19. Some clones are missing from TCRdb's copy, which holds only in-frame ones; the method was immunoSEQ multiplex PCR. Of some 250,000 clones detected, 80% to 90% appear once; the ten largest clones hold about 14%. The material sequenced was PBMCs or T cells enriched from blood (not recorded which). These receptors all stem from a man aged 18 to 29 who had recovered from COVID-19.

The chain is built from TRBV7-9 and TRBJ1-1; no clear D gene. The CDR3 covers 15 residues. Germline lookup yields CDR1 SEHNR and CDR2 FQNEAQ (reference sequence). The germline V and J ends were trimmed by 2 bases and 0 bases, with 10 bases remaining between them. CDR3 coding DNA: TGTGCCAGCAGCTTATTTTGGGCAGTGAACACTGAAGCTTTCTTT. Its protein product is CASSLFWAVNTEAFF.

The rearrangement uses TRBV12-3 or TRBV12-4 and TRBJ1-2; 9 bases are shared with TRBD1. With V trimmed by 7 bases and J by 8 bases, 8 bases remained unmatched. The CDR3 loop spans 13 amino acids. CDR3 nucleotides: TGTGCCAGCACCTTGGGACAGGGAAAAGGCTACACCTTC. Its protein is CASTLGQGKGYTF.

The chain links TRBV9 to TRBJ2-7; 7 nucleotides agree with TRBD2. CDR1 and CDR2 (germline): SGDLS, YYNGEE. With 2 bases clipped from V and 7 bases from J, the junction kept 9 bases outside the gene matches. This CDR3 is 14 amino acids long. The CDR3 bases are TGTGCCAGCAGCGTCAGCGGGAAGGACGGGGAGCAGTACTTC. It yields the protein CASSVSGKDGEQYF.

The chain combines TRBV7-2 with TRBJ1-4, with 9 bases lining up with TRBD1. Germline loops: CDR1 SGHTA, CDR2 FQGNSA. Unmatched junction bases numbered 3, after V lost 5 bases and J lost 8 bases. The CDR3 totals 13 residues. The CDR3 nucleotides are TGTGCCAGCAGCGTGACAGGGGGAGAAAAACTGTTTTTT. Residues: CASSVTGGEKLFF.

V and J are TRBV3-1 (or the pseudogene TRBV3-2) and TRBJ2-2; possibly TRBD1 for D (5 bases). The CDR3 runs 15 residues. The germline V and J ends were trimmed by 4 bases and 3 bases, with 12 bases remaining between them. The germline V gene has CDR1 LGHDT and CDR2 YNNKEL (reference sequence). The CDR3 sequence: CASSPWQGDTGELFF. CDR3 bases: TGTGCCAGCAGCCCGTGGCAGGGTGACACCGGGGAGCTGTTTTTT.

This clone was observed a few times. The V gene is TRBV7-3, the J gene TRBJ1-1; 8 bases align to TRBD1. Germline trimming cut 3 bases from V and 1 base from J; bases unmatched to any gene: 1. From germline, CDR1 is SGHTA and CDR2 FQGTGA. This CDR3 has 14 amino acids. The CDR3 spells CASSLDRANTEAFF. In DNA form, the CDR3 reads TGTGCCAGCAGCTTGGACAGGGCGAACACTGAAGCTTTCTTT.

A note on this clone: The sample carries other DNA sequences with the same CDR3. V gene TRBV18 combines with J gene TRBJ2-7, with a weak D call TRBD2 (6 bases). The CDR3 spans 14 residues. The germline V gene encodes CDR1 KGHSH and CDR2 LQKENI. Trimming took 3 bases from V and 0 from J, leaving 9 bases between them. The CDR3 loop is CASSPGTGSYEQYF. Written as DNA, the CDR3 is TGTGCCAGCTCACCGGGGACTGGCTCCTACGAGCAGTACTTC. The whole variable domain, remainder taken from reference TRBV18 and TRBJ2-7, is NAGVMQNPRHLVRRRGQEARLRCSPMKGHSHVYWYRQLPEEGLKFMVYLQKENIIDESGMPKERFSAEFPKEGPSILRIQQVVRGDSAAYFCASSPGTGSYEQYFGPGTRLTVT.

This clone was detected many times. The chain links TRBV29-1 to TRBJ1-1, with D maybe TRBD1 (5 bases). CDR1 is SQVTM, CDR2 ANQGSEA, per germline. The ends were cut back, 5 bases at V and 2 bases at J, with 12 bases in the middle. The CDR3 sequence is 13 residues long. The DNA for the CDR3 is TGCAGCGTTCAATTGACAGCCAACACTGAAGCTTTCTTT. Translating gives CSVQLTANTEAFF.

The chain combines TRBV4-2 with TRBJ2-1, with 8 bases identical to TRBD2. Germline lookup yields CDR1 LGHNA and CDR2 YNFKEQ. Trimming at V came to 2 bases and at J to 1 base, leaving 4 bases not matched to a gene. The CDR3 loop spans 16 amino acids. The CDR3 loop reads CASSQISGVSYNEQFF. CDR3 coding DNA: TGTGCCAGCAGCCAAATTAGCGGGGTTTCCTACAATGAGCAGTTCTTC.

This chain joins TRBV7-9 and TRBJ1-5; D unresolved. Trimming shortened V by 2 bases and J by 3 bases, and 14 bases separated the two germline ends. The germline V gene has CDR1 SEHNR and CDR2 FQNEAQ (reference sequence). CDR3 length: 16 amino acids. The DNA for the CDR3 is TGTGCCAGCAGCTTAACTCGTCCAGGCTACAATCAGCCCCAGCATTTT. Its translation: CASSLTRPGYNQPQHF.

This chain connects TRBV2 to TRBJ2-7, with a tentative D call TRBD1 (6 bases). CDR3 length equals 14 residues. The ends were cut back, 3 bases at V and 0 bases at J, with 9 bases in the middle. Germline assignment: CDR1 SNHLY and CDR2 FYNNEI. The CDR3 loop is CASSEDSYSYEQYF. DNA for the CDR3: TGTGCCAGCAGTGAGGACAGCTACTCCTACGAGCAGTACTTC.

In the case of this clone: One junction end does not reproduce the germline sequence, and a read error may be involved. The CDR3 protein is CASSDSWSIQYF. Written as DNA, the CDR3 is TGTGCCAGCAGTGACTCCTGGAGCATTCAGTACTTC. The chain joins TRBV6-5 to TRBJ2-4; D gene ambiguous. The V gene's germline CDR1 is MNHEY and CDR2 SVGAGI. The CDR3 loop spans 12 amino acids.

V and J are TRBV19 and TRBJ2-2, with TRBD1 as a possible D gene (5 bases). V lost 3 bases and J lost 3, with 11 bases in between. The CDR3 has 15 residues. Germline CDR1 LNHDA, CDR2 SQIVND (reference sequence). The CDR3 protein is CASSISGAYTGELFF. The CDR3 DNA sequence: TGTGCCAGTAGTATTTCTGGGGCGTACACCGGGGAGCTGTTTTTT. The complete variable domain, with remaining parts taken from reference TRBV19 and TRBJ2-2, reads DGGITQSPKYLFRKEGQNVTLSCEQNLNHDAMYWYRQDPGQGLRLIYYSQIVNDFQKGDIAEGYSVSREKKESFPLTVTSAQKNPTAFYLCASSISGAYTGELFFGEGSRLTVL.

V is TRBV5-6 and J is TRBJ1-1; no firm D call. From germline, CDR1 is SGHDT and CDR2 YYEEEE. The CDR3 runs to 15 residues. The V end was cut by 0 bases, the J end by 0 bases, with 9 bases between. CDR3 amino acids: CASSLGRQLNTEAFF. CDR3 nucleotides: TGTGCCAGCAGCTTGGGCCGACAACTGAACACTGAAGCTTTCTTT.